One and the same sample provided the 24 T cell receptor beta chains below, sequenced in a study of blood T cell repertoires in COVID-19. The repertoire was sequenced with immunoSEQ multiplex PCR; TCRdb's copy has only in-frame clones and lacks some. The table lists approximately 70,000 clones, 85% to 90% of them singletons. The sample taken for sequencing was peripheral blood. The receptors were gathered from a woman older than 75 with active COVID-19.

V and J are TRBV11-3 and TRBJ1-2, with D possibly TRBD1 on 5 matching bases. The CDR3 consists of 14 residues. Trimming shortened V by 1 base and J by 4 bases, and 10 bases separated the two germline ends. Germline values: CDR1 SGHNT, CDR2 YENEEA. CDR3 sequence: CASSLGPGGYGYTF. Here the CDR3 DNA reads TGTGCCAGCAGCTTAGGCCCCGGGGGCTATGGCTACACCTTC.

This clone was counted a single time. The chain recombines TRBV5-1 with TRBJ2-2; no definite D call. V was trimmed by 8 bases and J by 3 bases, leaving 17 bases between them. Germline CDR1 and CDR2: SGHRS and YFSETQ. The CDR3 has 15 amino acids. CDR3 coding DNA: TGCGCCAGTACCGACTCGCCCTGGGACACCGGGGAGCTGTTTTTT. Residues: CASTDSPWDTGELFF.

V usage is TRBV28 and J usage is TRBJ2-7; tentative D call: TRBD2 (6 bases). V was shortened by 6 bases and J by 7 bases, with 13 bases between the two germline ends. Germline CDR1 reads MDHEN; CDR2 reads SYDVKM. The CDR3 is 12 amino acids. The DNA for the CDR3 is TGTGCCAGCAGGACTTCCGGAGGGGAGCAGTACTTC. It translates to CASRTSGGEQYF.

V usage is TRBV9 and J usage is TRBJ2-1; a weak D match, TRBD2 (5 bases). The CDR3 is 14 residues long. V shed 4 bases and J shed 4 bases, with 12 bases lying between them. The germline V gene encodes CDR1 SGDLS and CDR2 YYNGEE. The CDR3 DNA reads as TGTGCCAGCAGCTTTTTTGGCGGGTACAATGAGCAGTTCTTC. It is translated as CASSFFGGYNEQFF.

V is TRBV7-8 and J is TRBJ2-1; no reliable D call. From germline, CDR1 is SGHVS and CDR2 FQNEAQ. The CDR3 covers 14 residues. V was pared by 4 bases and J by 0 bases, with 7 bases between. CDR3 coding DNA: TGTGCCAGCAGCTCGACATACTCCTACAATGAGCAGTTCTTC. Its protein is CASSSTYSYNEQFF.

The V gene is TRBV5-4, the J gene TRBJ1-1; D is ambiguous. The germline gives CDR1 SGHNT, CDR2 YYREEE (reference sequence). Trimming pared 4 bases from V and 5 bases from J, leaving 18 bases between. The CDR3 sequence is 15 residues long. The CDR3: CASSPPKGVGTEAFF. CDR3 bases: TGTGCCAGCAGCCCCCCCAAGGGAGTCGGGACTGAAGCTTTCTTT.

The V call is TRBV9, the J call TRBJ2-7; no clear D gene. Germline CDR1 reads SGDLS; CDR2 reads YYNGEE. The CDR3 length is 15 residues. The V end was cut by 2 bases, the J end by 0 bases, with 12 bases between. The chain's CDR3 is CASSVRHEVSYEQYF. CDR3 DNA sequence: TGTGCCAGCAGCGTGAGACACGAAGTCTCCTACGAGCAGTACTTC. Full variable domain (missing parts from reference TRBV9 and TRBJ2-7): DSGVTQTPKHLITATGQRVTLRCSPRSGDLSVYWYQQSLDQGLQFLIQYYNGEERAKGNILERFSAQQFPDLHSELNLSSLELGDSALYFCASSVRHEVSYEQYFGPGTRLTVT.

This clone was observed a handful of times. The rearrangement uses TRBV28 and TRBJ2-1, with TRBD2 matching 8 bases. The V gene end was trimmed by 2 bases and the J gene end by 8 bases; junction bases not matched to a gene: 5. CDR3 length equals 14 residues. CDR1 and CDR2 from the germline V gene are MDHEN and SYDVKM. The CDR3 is CASSLAGGVHEQFF. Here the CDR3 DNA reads TGTGCCAGCAGTTTAGCGGGAGGAGTACATGAGCAGTTCTTC.

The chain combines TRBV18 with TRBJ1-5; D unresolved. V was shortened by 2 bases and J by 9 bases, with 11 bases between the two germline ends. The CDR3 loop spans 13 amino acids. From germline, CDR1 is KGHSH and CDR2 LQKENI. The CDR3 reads CASSPIRQAPQHF. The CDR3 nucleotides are TGTGCCAGCTCACCAATCAGACAAGCGCCCCAGCATTTT.

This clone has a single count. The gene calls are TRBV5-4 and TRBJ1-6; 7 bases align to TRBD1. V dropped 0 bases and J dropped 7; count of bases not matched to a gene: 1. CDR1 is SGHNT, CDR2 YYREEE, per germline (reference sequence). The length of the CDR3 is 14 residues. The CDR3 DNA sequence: TGTGCCAGCAGCTTGGAAGGGGGCAATTCACCCCTCCACTTT. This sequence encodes CASSLEGGNSPLHF. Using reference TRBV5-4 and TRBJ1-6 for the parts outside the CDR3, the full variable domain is ETGVTQSPTHLIKTRGQQVTLRCSSQSGHNTVSWYQQALGQGPQFIFQYYREEENGRGNFPPRFSGLQFPNYSSELNVNALELDDSALYLCASSLEGGNSPLHFGNGTRLTVT.

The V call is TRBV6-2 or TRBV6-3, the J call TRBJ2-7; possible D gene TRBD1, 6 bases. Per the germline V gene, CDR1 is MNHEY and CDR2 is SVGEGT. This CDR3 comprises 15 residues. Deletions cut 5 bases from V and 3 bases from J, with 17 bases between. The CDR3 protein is CASSPTGRADYEQYF. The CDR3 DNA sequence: TGTGCCAGCAGTCCGACAGGCAGGGCCGACTACGAGCAGTACTTC.

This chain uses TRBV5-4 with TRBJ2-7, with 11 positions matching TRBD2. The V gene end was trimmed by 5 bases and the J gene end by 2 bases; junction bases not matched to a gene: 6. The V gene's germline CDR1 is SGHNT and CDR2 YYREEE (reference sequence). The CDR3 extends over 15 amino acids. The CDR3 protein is CASSPGTSGPYEQYF. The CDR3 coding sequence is TGTGCCAGCAGTCCCGGGACTAGCGGACCCTACGAGCAGTACTTC.

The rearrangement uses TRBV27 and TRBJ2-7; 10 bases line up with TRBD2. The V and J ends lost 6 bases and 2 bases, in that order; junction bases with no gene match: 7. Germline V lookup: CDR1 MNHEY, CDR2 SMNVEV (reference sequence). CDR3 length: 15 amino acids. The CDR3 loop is CASRPRLAGTYEQYF. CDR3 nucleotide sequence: TGTGCCAGCAGGCCGCGACTAGCGGGCACCTACGAGCAGTACTTC.

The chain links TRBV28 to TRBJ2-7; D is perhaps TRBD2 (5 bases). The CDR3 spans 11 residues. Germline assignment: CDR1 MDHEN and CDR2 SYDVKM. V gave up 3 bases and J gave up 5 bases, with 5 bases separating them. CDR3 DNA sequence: TGTGCCAGCAGTTTGAGGGACGAGCAGTACTTC. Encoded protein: CASSLRDEQYF.

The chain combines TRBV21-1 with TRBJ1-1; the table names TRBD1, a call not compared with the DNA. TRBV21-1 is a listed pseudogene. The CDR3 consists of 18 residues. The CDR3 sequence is CASSKENLTGCLVPEAFF. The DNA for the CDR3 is TGTGCCAGCAGCAAAGAGAATTTAACAGGGTGTCTGGTACCTGAAGCTTTCTTT.

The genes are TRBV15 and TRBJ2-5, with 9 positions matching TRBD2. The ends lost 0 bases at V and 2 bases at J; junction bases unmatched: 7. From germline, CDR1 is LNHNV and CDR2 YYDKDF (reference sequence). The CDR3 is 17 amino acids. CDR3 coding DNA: TGTGCCACCAGCAGAGATCTGCGGCTAGCGGGACAAGAGACCCAGTACTTC. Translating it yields CATSRDLRLAGQETQYF.

DNA for the CDR3: TGTGCCAGCAGCCCGAGGCCCGATGAGCAGTTCTTC. The encoded protein is CASSPRPDEQFF. The genes are TRBV7-8 and TRBJ2-1; D gene uncertain. The CDR3 extends over 12 amino acids. Germline V gene lookup returns CDR1 SGHVS and CDR2 FQNEAQ. Trimming removed 5 bases at V and 8 bases at J, with 10 bases between. Variable domain in full (rest from reference TRBV7-8 and TRBJ2-1): GAGVSQSPRYKVAKRGQDVALRCDPISGHVSLFWYQQALGQGPEFLTYFQNEAQLDKSGLPSDRFFAERPEGSVSTLKIQRTQQEDSAVYLCASSPRPDEQFFGPGTRLTVL.

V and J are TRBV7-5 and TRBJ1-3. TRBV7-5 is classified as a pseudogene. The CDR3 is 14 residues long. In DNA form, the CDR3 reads TGTGTCAGAAGACTCACCAGAGGTGGAAACACCATATATTTT. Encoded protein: CVRRLTRGGNTIYF.

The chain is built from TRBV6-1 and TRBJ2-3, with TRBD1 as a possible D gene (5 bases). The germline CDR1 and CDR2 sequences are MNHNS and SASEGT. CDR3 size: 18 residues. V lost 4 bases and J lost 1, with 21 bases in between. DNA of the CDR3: TGTGCCAGCAGTGGCCCTCTGGGGCAGGTCTCTGGCACAGATACGCAGTATTTT. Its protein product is CASSGPLGQVSGTDTQYF.

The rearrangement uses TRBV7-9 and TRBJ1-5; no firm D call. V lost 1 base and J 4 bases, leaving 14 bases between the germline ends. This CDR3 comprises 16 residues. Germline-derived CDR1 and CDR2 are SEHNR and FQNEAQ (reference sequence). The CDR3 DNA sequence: TGTGCCAGCAGCTTAGTTTTGGGCTTATCAAATCAGCCCCAGCATTTT. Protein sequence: CASSLVLGLSNQPQHF.

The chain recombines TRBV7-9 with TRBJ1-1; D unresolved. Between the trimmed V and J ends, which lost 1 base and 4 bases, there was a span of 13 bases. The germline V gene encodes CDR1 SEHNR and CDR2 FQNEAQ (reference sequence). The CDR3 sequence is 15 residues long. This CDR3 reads CASSLDRGLSTEAFF. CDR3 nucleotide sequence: TGTGCCAGCAGCTTAGATCGCGGGTTGAGCACTGAAGCTTTCTTT.

The CDR3, as DNA: TGTGCCAGCAGCTTAACACCGGGACAGTCCCGCGAGACCCAGTACTTC. This encodes CASSLTPGQSRETQYF. This chain uses TRBV7-8 with TRBJ2-5, with 7 bases aligning to TRBD1. The CDR3 is 16 amino acids. V lost 2 bases and J lost 5; bases outside the gene matches: 11. Per germline, CDR1 SGHVS and CDR2 FQNEAQ.

The CDR3 loop reads CASSLQSGPETQYF. Here the CDR3 DNA reads TGCGCCAGCAGCTTACAGAGTGGGCCAGAGACCCAGTACTTC. The chain employs TRBV5-1 and TRBJ2-5; D not certain. Germline V gene data show CDR1 as SGHRS and CDR2 as YFSETQ. This CDR3 comprises 14 residues. Trimming left V 2 bases short and J 4 bases short, with 12 bases between.

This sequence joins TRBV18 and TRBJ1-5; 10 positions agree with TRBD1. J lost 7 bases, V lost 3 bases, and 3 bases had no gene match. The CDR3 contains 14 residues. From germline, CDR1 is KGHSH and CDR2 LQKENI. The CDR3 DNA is TGTGCCAGCTCACCGGGACAGGGGACCCAGCCCCAGCATTTT. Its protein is CASSPGQGTQPQHF.